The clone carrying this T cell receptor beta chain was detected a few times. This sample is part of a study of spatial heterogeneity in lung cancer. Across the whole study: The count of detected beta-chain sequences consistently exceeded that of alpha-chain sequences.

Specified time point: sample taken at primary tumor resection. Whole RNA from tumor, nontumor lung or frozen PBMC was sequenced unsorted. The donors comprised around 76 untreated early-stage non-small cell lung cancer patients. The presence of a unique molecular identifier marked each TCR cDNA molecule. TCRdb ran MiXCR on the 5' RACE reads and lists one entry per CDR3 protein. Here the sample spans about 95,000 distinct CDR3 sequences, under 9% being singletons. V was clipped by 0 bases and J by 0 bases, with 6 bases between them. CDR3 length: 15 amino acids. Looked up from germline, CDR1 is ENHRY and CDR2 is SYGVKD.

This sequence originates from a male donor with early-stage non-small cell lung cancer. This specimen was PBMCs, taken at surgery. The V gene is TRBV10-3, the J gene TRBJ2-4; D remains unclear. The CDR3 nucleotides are TGTGCCATCAGTGAGTCGCGGCTAGCCAAAAACATTCAGTACTTC. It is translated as CAISESRLAKNIQYF.